This passage covers 28 T cell receptor beta chains from one sample sequenced in a study of cytomegalovirus exposure and HLA in healthy donors. Primers: 60 Vbeta forward and 13 Jbeta reverse. Method: immunoSEQ multiplex PCR; TCRdb's copy keeps in-frame clones and lacks some. The sample consists of 150,000 to 200,000 clones, about 77% of them appearing once. The specimen was PBMCs. These receptors were collected from a woman aged 30 to 39 in good health and CMV-seropositive.

The rearrangement links TRBV4-1 to TRBJ2-2; D is undetermined. Germline V gene sequence: CDR1 MGHRA, CDR2 YSYEKL. CDR3 length equals 14 residues. Trimming cost V 1 base and J 1 base, with 4 bases left between them. The CDR3 bases are TGCGCCAGCAGCCAAGTCTTGAACACCGGGGAGCTGTTTTTT. Its protein is CASSQVLNTGELFF.

This clone was detected a few times. The chain combines TRBV28 with TRBJ1-2; D not certain. The germline V gene encodes CDR1 MDHEN and CDR2 SYDVKM. V was cut by 1 base and J by 4 bases, with 10 bases left in between. The CDR3 spans 14 residues. DNA for the CDR3: TGTGCCAGCAGTTTATTTGTTACTTCCTATGGCTACACCTTC. Encoded protein: CASSLFVTSYGYTF.

The sample holds one count of this clone. The CDR3 sequence is CASSPTGTGGPNEQYF. CDR3 nucleotides: TGTGCCAGCTCACCGACCGGGACAGGGGGTCCCAACGAGCAGTACTTC. The V call is TRBV18, the J call TRBJ2-5; 11 bases agree with TRBD1. Judging by the DNA end, TRBJ2-7 fits better; the J call may be wrong. This CDR3 is 16 amino acids long. Germline loops: CDR1 KGHSH, CDR2 LQKENI.

This clone was detected once. The chain joins TRBV14 to TRBJ2-3; D might be TRBD1 (5 bases). This CDR3 region has 16 residues. Germline V CDR1 and CDR2: SGHDN, FVKESK. Trimming took off 3 bases at V and 4 bases at J, with 17 bases between the two ends. The CDR3: CASSHRIERGADTQYF. The CDR3 nucleotides read TGTGCCAGCAGCCACCGAATAGAAAGGGGCGCAGATACGCAGTATTTT.

The chain is built from TRBV7-9 and TRBJ2-2, with TRBD2 identical over 7 bases. Germline V CDR1 and CDR2: SEHNR, FQNEAQ (reference sequence). CDR3 size: 16 residues. Losses at the gene ends were 3 bases for V and 5 bases for J; bases not matched to a gene: 9. The CDR3 sequence: CASSFARGEGTGELFF. The CDR3 bases are TGTGCCAGCAGCTTTGCGCGCGGGGAGGGTACCGGGGAGCTGTTTTTT.

This chain uses TRBV6-6 with TRBJ2-5, with TRBD1 as a possible D gene (6 bases). V lost 2 bases and J lost 11, with 15 bases in between. The CDR3 spans 13 residues. CDR1 MNHNY and CDR2 SVGAGI come from the germline V gene (reference sequence). The CDR3 DNA is TGTGCCAGCAGTTACGGGCAGGGGCTTGAGCAGTACTTC. This codes for CASSYGQGLEQYF.

This rearrangement joins TRBV7-2 to TRBJ1-1; TRBD1 matches 7 bases. Germline CDR1 and CDR2: SGHTA and FQGNSA. The V and J ends lost 0 bases and 4 bases, in that order; junction bases with no gene match: 2. The CDR3 runs to 14 residues. The CDR3 sequence is CASSLAQGVTEAFF. The CDR3 DNA follows: TGTGCCAGCAGCTTAGCGCAGGGGGTCACTGAAGCTTTCTTT. Full variable domain (outside the CDR3, taken from reference TRBV7-2 and TRBJ1-1): GAGVSQSPSNKVTEKGKDVELRCDPISGHTALYWYRQSLGQGLEFLIYFQGNSAPDKSGLPSDRFSAERTGGSVSTLTIQRTQQEDSAVYLCASSLAQGVTEAFFGQGTRLTVV.

CDR3 nucleotides: TGTGCCAGCAGTTCCAAATCAATCAATGAGCAGTTCTTC. Translation: CASSSKSINEQFF. This chain connects TRBV6-5 to TRBJ2-1; D is unresolved. The CDR3 has 13 residues. Trimming pared 4 bases from V and 6 bases from J, leaving 10 bases between. CDR1 and CDR2 from the germline V gene are MNHEY and SVGAGI.

The chain employs TRBV5-1 and TRBJ2-7; 11 nucleotides agree with TRBD1. Trimming at V came to 0 bases and at J to 9 bases, leaving 8 bases not matched to a gene. Germline V gene lookup returns CDR1 SGHRS and CDR2 YFSETQ. The CDR3 consists of 15 residues. CDR3 DNA: TGCGCCAGCAGCTTGGATATTGGACAGGGGGCTCGGCAGTACTTC. Amino acid sequence: CASSLDIGQGARQYF.

The CDR3: CASSLMSRNTEAFF. CDR3 coding DNA: TGCGCCAGCAGCCTAATGAGCCGGAACACTGAAGCTTTCTTT. The rearrangement uses TRBV5-1 and TRBJ1-1, with D uncertain. The germline V gene encodes CDR1 SGHRS and CDR2 YFSETQ. Trimming cost V 4 bases and J 1 base, with 11 bases left between them. CDR3 length: 14 residues.

This chain connects TRBV5-4 to TRBJ1-2; TRBD1 might be the D (6 bases). This CDR3 region has 13 residues. V lost 2 bases to trimming and J lost 5 bases, with 10 bases between them. Germline V gene lookup returns CDR1 SGHNT and CDR2 YYREEE (reference sequence). CDR3 in amino acids: CASSFSGEYGYTF. In nucleotides, the CDR3 is TGTGCCAGCAGCTTTTCAGGGGAGTATGGCTACACCTTC.

The rearrangement uses TRBV19 and TRBJ2-7, with 9 nucleotides matching TRBD2. Per the germline V gene, CDR1 is LNHDA and CDR2 is SQIVND (reference sequence). The junction had 12 bases not matched to a gene; V was cut back by 4 bases and J by 2 bases. This CDR3 spans 17 amino acids. The CDR3 reads CASSTSGGPYTPYEQYF. The CDR3 coding sequence is TGTGCCAGTAGTACAAGCGGGGGGCCCTACACTCCCTACGAGCAGTACTTC.

The V gene is TRBV21-1, the J gene TRBJ1-6. TRBV21-1 corresponds to a pseudogene. This CDR3 is built from 13 residues. CDR3 protein: CASSKVGNSPLHF. The CDR3 bases are TGTGCCAGCAGCAAAGTCGGTAATTCACCCCTCCACTTT.

The chain recombines TRBV4-3 with TRBJ2-5, with 15 bases aligning to TRBD2. With V trimmed by 2 bases and J by 7 bases, 8 bases remained unmatched. From germline, CDR1 is LGHNA and CDR2 YSLEER. The CDR3 is 17 amino acids. The CDR3 DNA reads as TGCGCCAGCAGCCAACCCGGACTAGCGGGGGGGCTGGGGACCCAGTACTTC. It codes for CASSQPGLAGGLGTQYF.

This clone was seen only a few times. This sequence joins TRBV5-4 and TRBJ1-2; D possibly corresponds to TRBD1 (6 bases). This CDR3 is built from 14 residues. The V gene lost 4 bases and the J gene lost 3 bases, with 13 bases spanning the gap. The V gene's germline CDR1 is SGHNT and CDR2 YYREEE (reference sequence). As DNA, the CDR3 is TGTGCCAGCAGCCCTACGGCAGGGGACTATGGCTACACCTTC. It is translated as CASSPTAGDYGYTF.

This chain uses TRBV15 with TRBJ2-6; D is possibly TRBD1 (6 bases). The V end was cut by 4 bases, the J end by 8 bases, with 12 bases between. Germline lookup yields CDR1 LNHNV and CDR2 YYDKDF (reference sequence). The CDR3 has 14 amino acids. The CDR3 bases are TGTGCCACCAGCATTGACAGGATGCCCAACGTCCTGACTTTC. It translates to CATSIDRMPNVLTF.

The rearrangement joins TRBV7-2 to TRBJ2-2, with D perhaps matching TRBD2 (6 bases). The CDR3 consists of 18 residues. Germline CDR1 SGHTA, CDR2 FQGNSA. Trimming shortened V by 5 bases and J by 0 bases, and 19 bases separated the two germline ends. The CDR3 DNA reads as TGTGCCAGCAGCCCACGCCCCGCGCGGGGAGCGAACACCGGGGAGCTGTTTTTT. The encoded protein is CASSPRPARGANTGELFF.

The rearrangement uses TRBV7-9 and TRBJ2-3, with 7 bases identical to TRBD2. Germline CDR1 reads SEHNR; CDR2 reads FQNEAQ (reference sequence). The length of the CDR3 is 12 residues. Trimming cost V 5 bases and J 5 bases; bases outside gene matches: 1. The CDR3, as DNA: TGTGCCAGCAGCGCTAGCGGAGATACGCAGTATTTT. This sequence encodes CASSASGDTQYF.

V is TRBV5-4 and J is TRBJ2-7, with 9 nucleotides matching TRBD1. This CDR3 contains 17 residues. Germline V gene sequence: CDR1 SGHNT, CDR2 YYREEE (reference sequence). The V and J ends lost 2 bases and 4 bases, in that order; junction bases with no gene match: 13. CDR3 sequence (DNA): TGTGCCAGCAGCTTCGCCATTACAGGGGGCGCGGGGTACGAGCAGTACTTC. Residues: CASSFAITGGAGYEQYF.

The rearrangement links TRBV27 to TRBJ2-3; D call uncertain. The CDR3 is made up of 14 amino acids. The ends were cut back, 6 bases at V and 0 bases at J, with 10 bases in the middle. Germline-derived CDR1 and CDR2 are MNHEY and SMNVEV (reference sequence). CDR3 protein: CASSSGYSTDTQYF. DNA for the CDR3: TGTGCCAGCAGCTCCGGGTACAGCACAGATACGCAGTATTTT.

V is TRBV9 and J is TRBJ1-2, with TRBD1 identical over 8 bases. Germline loops: CDR1 SGDLS, CDR2 YYNGEE. The CDR3 length is 13 residues. V dropped 4 bases and J dropped 6; count of bases not matched to a gene: 5. The CDR3 nucleotides are TGTGCCAGCAGCACCCGGACAGGGAATGGCTACACCTTC. Protein sequence: CASSTRTGNGYTF.

The V gene is TRBV6-5, the J gene TRBJ2-3, with 7 nucleotides matching TRBD2. Germline CDR1 is MNHEY and CDR2 is SVGAGI. The CDR3 has 14 amino acids. The V segment lost 0 bases and the J segment 5 bases; nucleotides outside the gene matches: 2. As DNA, the CDR3 is TGTGCCAGCAGTTACTCGGGGGGGAGAGATACGCAGTATTTT. This gives the protein CASSYSGGRDTQYF.

V usage is TRBV4-3 and J usage is TRBJ1-2; possible D gene TRBD1, 5 bases. In germline, CDR1 is LGHNA, CDR2 YSLEER. V lost 0 bases, J lost 5 bases, and 16 bases lay in between. CDR3 length: 16 amino acids. CDR3 nucleotide sequence: TGCGCCAGCAGCCAAGATTTCATGCCCCGGGGGTATGGCTACACCTTC. Translating gives CASSQDFMPRGYGYTF.

The chain is built from TRBV7-9 and TRBJ1-5; TRBD1 matches at 7 bases. The CDR3 sequence is 15 residues long. The V and J ends lost 5 bases and 5 bases, in that order; junction bases with no gene match: 9. CDR1 is SEHNR, CDR2 FQNEAQ, per germline (reference sequence). CDR3 sequence reads: CASSPDRVGDQPQHF. CDR3 DNA: TGTGCCAGCAGCCCCGACAGGGTAGGGGATCAGCCCCAGCATTTT.

The V gene is TRBV4-3, the J gene TRBJ2-3; TRBD2 matches 11 bases. CDR1 LGHNA and CDR2 YSLEER come from the germline V gene. CDR3 length: 16 amino acids. The V gene end was trimmed by 1 base and the J gene end by 3 bases; junction bases not matched to a gene: 3. CDR3 amino acids: CASSQALAGGTDTQYF. The CDR3 region has the DNA TGCGCCAGCAGCCAAGCTTTAGCGGGGGGGACAGATACGCAGTATTTT.

J is TRBJ1-4 and V is TRBV27, with D possibly matching TRBD1 (6 bases). The V and J ends lost 4 bases and 8 bases respectively, with 11 bases between them. From germline, CDR1 is MNHEY and CDR2 SMNVEV (reference sequence). This CDR3 contains 13 residues. CDR3: CASSYRVGEKLFF. In nucleotides, the CDR3 is TGTGCCAGCAGTTACAGGGTAGGGGAAAAACTGTTTTTT.

The CDR3: CATSRVSKTDTQYF. The CDR3 coding sequence is TGTGCCACCAGCAGAGTCAGTAAGACAGATACGCAGTATTTT. The chain carries TRBV15 and TRBJ2-3; D is unclear. The CDR3 length is 14 residues. Trimming took 1 base from V and 3 from J, leaving 8 bases between them. Germline assignment: CDR1 LNHNV and CDR2 YYDKDF (reference sequence).

The chain joins TRBV19 to TRBJ1-6; TRBD1 aligns across 8 bases. The junction had 18 bases not matched to a gene; V was cut back by 5 bases and J by 15 bases. This CDR3 region has 16 residues. Germline V gene sequence: CDR1 LNHDA, CDR2 SQIVND (reference sequence). The CDR3 coding sequence is TGTGCCAGTAGTCCCTCCTTGACAGGGGCCGCATTACGCCTCCACTTT. Translated, it gives CASSPSLTGAALRLHF. The full variable domain, rest sourced from reference TRBV19 and TRBJ1-6, is DGGITQSPKYLFRKEGQNVTLSCEQNLNHDAMYWYRQDPGQGLRLIYYSQIVNDFQKGDIAEGYSVSREKKESFPLTVTSAQKNPTAFYLCASSPSLTGAALRLHFGNGTRLTVT.